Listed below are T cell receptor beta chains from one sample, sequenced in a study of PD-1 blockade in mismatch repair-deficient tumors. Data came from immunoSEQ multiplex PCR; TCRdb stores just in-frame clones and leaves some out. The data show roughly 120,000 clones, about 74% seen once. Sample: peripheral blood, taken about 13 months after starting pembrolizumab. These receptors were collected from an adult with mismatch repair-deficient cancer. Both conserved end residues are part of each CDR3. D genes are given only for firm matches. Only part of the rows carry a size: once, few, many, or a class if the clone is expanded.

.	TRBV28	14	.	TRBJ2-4	CASKAGGAKNIQYF	TGTGCCAGCAAAGCGGGTGGGGCCAAAAACATTCAGTACTTC
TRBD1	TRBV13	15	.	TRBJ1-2	CASSPRDRGSSGYTF	TGTGCCAGCAGCCCCCGGGACAGGGGATCTTCTGGCTACACCTTC
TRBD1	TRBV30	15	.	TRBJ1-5	CAWSLGQGRHQPQHF	TGTGCCTGGAGCTTAGGACAGGGTAGGCATCAGCCCCAGCATTTT
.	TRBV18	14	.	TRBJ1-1	CASSPPGGNTEAFF	TGTGCCAGCTCACCACCTGGGGGGAACACTGAAGCTTTCTTT
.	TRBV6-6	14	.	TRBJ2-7	CASSVRGGVGEQYF	TGTGCCAGCAGTGTAAGAGGGGGTGTTGGAGAGCAGTACTTC
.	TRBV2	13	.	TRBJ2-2	CASSLKNTGELFF	TGTGCCAGCAGTCTTAAGAACACCGGGGAGCTGTTTTTT
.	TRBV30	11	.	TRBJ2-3	CAWSQADTQYF	TGTGCCTGGAGTCAGGCAGATACGCAGTATTTT
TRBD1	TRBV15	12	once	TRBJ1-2	CAASRGEVGYTF	TGTGCCGCCAGCAGGGGGGAGGTAGGCTACACCTTC
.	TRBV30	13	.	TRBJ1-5	CAWSVGPNQPQHF	TGTGCCTGGAGTGTAGGTCCCAATCAGCCCCAGCATTTT
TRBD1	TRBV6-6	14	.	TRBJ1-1	CASIEGQGDTEAFF	TGTGCCAGCATCGAAGGACAGGGGGACACTGAAGCTTTCTTT
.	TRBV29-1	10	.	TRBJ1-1	CSVEDLVAFF	TGCAGCGTTGAAGATTTGGTTGCTTTCTTT
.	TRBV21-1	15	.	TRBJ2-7	CASSSQGLTRYEQYF	TGTGCCAGCAGCTCACAGGGGTTGACTCGCTACGAGCAGTACTTC
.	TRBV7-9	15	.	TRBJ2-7	CASSPTSGSFHEQYF	TGTGCCAGCAGCCCCACATCAGGGTCGTTCCACGAGCAGTACTTC
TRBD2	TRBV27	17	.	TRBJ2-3	CASKESGTSGRRHTQYF	TGTGCCAGCAAAGAATCCGGGACTAGCGGGAGGCGACATACGCAGTATTTT
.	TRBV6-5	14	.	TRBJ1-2	CASSYGGLLGGYTF	TGTGCCAGCAGTTACGGGGGGTTGTTAGGTGGCTACACCTTC
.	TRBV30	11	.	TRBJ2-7	CAWSAGGEQYF	TGTGCCTGGAGTGCGGGTGGCGAGCAGTACTTC
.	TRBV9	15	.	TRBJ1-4	CASSAPGLATSRLFF	TGTGCCAGCAGCGCGCCGGGACTCGCGACGTCAAGACTGTTTTTT
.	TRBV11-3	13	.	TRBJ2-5	CASSVRESETQYF	TGTGCCAGCAGCGTCAGGGAATCGGAGACCCAGTACTTC
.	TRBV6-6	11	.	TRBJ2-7	CASSPAYEQYF	TGTGCCAGCAGCCCGGCCTACGAGCAGTACTTC
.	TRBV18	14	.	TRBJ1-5	CASSPSGGGQPQHF	TGTGCCAGCTCACCAAGCGGAGGGGGTCAGCCCCAGCATTTT
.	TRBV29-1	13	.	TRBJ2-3	CSVEAGGADTQYF	TGCAGCGTTGAGGCTGGGGGCGCAGATACGCAGTATTTT
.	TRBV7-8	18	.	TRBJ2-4	CASSLGMVWGNAKNIQYF	TGTGCCAGCAGCTTAGGAATGGTCTGGGGTAACGCCAAAAACATTCAGTACTTC
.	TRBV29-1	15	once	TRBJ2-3	CSVEIGRVYTDTQYF	TGCAGCGTTGAGATCGGAAGGGTATACACAGATACGCAGTATTTT
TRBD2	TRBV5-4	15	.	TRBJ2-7	CASSTRIAGAVEQYF	TGCGCCAGCAGCACACGAATAGCGGGAGCCGTCGAGCAGTACTTC
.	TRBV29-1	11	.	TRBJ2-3	CSVPPSGTQYF	TGCAGCGTTCCCCCGAGCGGGACGCAGTATTTT
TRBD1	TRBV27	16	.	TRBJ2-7	CASSSRTGVATYEQYF	TGTGCCAGCAGTTCACGTACAGGGGTTGCAACCTACGAGCAGTACTTC
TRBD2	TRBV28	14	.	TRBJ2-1	CASSLIGSGMEKFF	TGTGCCAGCAGTTTAATAGGTAGCGGGATGGAAAAGTTCTTC
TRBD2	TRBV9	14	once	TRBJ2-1	CASSGTSGRNEQFF	TGTGCCAGCAGCGGGACTAGCGGGAGAAATGAGCAGTTCTTC
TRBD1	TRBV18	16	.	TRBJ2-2	CASSQSGTGKDGELFF	TGTGCCAGCTCACAGTCCGGGACAGGGAAAGACGGGGAGCTGTTTTTT
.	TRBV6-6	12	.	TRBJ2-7	CASSYEGYEQYF	TGTGCCAGCAGTTACGAGGGCTACGAGCAGTACTTC
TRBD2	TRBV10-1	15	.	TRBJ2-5	CASSVLAGGEETQYF	TGCGCCAGCAGTGTACTAGCGGGAGGGGAAGAGACCCAGTACTTC
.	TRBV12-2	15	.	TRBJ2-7	CASRFLTSGRPGSEF	TGTGCAAGTCGCTTTCTGACTAGCGGGAGGCCGGGGAGTGAATTC
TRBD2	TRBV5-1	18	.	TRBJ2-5	CASSWRGLVPGGKETQYF	TGCGCCAGCAGCTGGAGGGGACTAGTTCCGGGGGGAAAAGAGACCCAGTACTTC
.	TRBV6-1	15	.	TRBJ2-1	CASSDLQGMTNEQFF	TGTGCCAGCAGTGACCTACAGGGTATGACAAATGAGCAGTTCTTC
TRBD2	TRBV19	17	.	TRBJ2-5	CASSIYGEAGGMETQYF	TGTGCCAGTAGTATATACGGGGAGGCGGGAGGAATGGAGACCCAGTACTTC
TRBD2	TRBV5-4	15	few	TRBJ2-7	CASSSLAGGPYEQYF	TGTGCCAGCAGCTCGTTAGCGGGAGGGCCCTACGAGCAGTACTTC
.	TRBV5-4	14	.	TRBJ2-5	CASSQGSRQETQYF	TGTGCCAGCAGCCAGGGGAGCCGGCAAGAGACCCAGTACTTC
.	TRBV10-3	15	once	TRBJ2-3	CAISGGGVGTDTQYF	TGTGCCATCAGTGGGGGGGGCGTAGGTACAGATACGCAGTATTTT
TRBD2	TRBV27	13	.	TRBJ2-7	CASSSRGAGEQYF	TGTGCCAGCAGTTCCCGGGGAGCGGGGGAGCAGTACTTC
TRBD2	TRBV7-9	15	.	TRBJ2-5	CASSPPSGGLKTQYF	TGTGCCAGCAGCCCCCCTAGCGGAGGGCTGAAGACCCAGTACTTC
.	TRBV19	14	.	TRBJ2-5	CASSIYVRQETQYF	TGTGCCAGTAGTATATATGTTAGACAAGAGACCCAGTACTTC
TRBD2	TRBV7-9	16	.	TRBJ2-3	CASSRRTSGSWDTQYF	TGTGCCAGCAGCCGGAGGACTAGCGGGAGTTGGGATACGCAGTATTTT
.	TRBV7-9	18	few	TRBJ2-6	CASSLLVTGGSGANVLTF	TGTGCCAGCAGCTTATTAGTGACTGGGGGTTCTGGGGCCAACGTCCTGACTTTC
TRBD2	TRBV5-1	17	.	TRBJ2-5	CASGGGLSGSGAETQYF	TGCGCCAGCGGAGGGGGCCTTAGCGGGAGTGGAGCGGAGACCCAGTACTTC
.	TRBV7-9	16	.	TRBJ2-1	CASSLVIGLTYNEQFF	TGTGCCAGCAGCTTAGTGATAGGTCTGACCTACAATGAGCAGTTCTTC
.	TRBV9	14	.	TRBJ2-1	CASSLQTTNNEQFF	TGTGCCAGCAGCCTCCAGACCACTAACAATGAGCAGTTCTTC
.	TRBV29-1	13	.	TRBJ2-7	CSVARDVSYEQYF	TGCAGCGTCGCCCGGGACGTCTCCTACGAGCAGTACTTC
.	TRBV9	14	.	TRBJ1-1	CASSVRQAGTEAFF	TGTGCCAGCAGCGTAAGACAGGCGGGGACTGAAGCTTTCTTT
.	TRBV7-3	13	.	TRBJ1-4	CASSSDSNEKLFF	TGTGCCAGCAGCTCCGACAGTAATGAAAAACTGTTTTTT